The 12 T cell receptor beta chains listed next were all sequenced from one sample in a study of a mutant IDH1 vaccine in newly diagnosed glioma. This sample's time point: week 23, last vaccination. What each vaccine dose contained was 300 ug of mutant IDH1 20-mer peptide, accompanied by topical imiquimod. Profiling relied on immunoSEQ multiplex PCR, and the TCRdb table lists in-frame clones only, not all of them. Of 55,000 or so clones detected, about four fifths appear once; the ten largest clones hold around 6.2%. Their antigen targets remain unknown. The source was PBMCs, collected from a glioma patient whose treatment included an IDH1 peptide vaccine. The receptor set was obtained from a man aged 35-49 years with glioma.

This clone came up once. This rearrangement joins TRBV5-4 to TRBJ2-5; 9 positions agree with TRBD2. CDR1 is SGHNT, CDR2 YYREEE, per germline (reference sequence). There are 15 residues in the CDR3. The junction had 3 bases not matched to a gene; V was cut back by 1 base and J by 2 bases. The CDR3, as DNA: TGTGCCAGCAGCTTGCAGCTAGCGGGGCAAGAGACCCAGTACTTC. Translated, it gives CASSLQLAGQETQYF. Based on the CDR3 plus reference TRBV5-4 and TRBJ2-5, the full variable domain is ETGVTQSPTHLIKTRGQQVTLRCSSQSGHNTVSWYQQALGQGPQFIFQYYREEENGRGNFPPRFSGLQFPNYSSELNVNALELDDSALYLCASSLQLAGQETQYFGPGTRLLVL.

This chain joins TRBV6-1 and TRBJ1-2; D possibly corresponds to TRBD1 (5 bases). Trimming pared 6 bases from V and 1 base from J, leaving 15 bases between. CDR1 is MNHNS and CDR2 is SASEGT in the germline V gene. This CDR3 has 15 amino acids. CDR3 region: CASRFPRQYNYGYTF. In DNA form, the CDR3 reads TGTGCCAGCAGATTTCCTCGACAGTATAACTATGGCTACACCTTC.

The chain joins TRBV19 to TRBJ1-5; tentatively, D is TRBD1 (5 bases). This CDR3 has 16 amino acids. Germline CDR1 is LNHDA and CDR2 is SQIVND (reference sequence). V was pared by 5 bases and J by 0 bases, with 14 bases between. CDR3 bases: TGTGCCAGTAGTTCCGGGACCGGCTTTAGCAATCAGCCCCAGCATTTT. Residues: CASSSGTGFSNQPQHF.

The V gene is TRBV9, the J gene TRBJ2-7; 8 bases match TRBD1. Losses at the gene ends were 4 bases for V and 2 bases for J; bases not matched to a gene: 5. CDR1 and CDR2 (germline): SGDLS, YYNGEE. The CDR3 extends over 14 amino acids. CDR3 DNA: TGTGCCAGCAGCACTGGACAGGGTCCCTACGAGCAGTACTTC. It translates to CASSTGQGPYEQYF. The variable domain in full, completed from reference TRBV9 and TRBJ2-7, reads DSGVTQTPKHLITATGQRVTLRCSPRSGDLSVYWYQQSLDQGLQFLIQYYNGEERAKGNILERFSAQQFPDLHSELNLSSLELGDSALYFCASSTGQGPYEQYFGPGTRLTVT.

The DNA of the CDR3 is TGTGCCAGCTCAAGCGGGACTAGCGGGGGCACTAGCACAGATACGCAGTATTTT. Protein product: CASSSGTSGGTSTDTQYF. The chain links TRBV18 to TRBJ2-3; 14 nucleotides align to TRBD2. CDR1 and CDR2 (germline): KGHSH, LQKENI. CDR3 length equals 18 residues. J was trimmed by 0 bases and V by 5 bases; bases with no gene match: 7.

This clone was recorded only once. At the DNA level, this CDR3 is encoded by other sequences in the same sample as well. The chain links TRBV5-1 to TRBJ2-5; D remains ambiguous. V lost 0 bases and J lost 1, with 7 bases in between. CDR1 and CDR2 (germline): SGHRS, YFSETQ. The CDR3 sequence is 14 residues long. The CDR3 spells CASSLGQTQETQYF. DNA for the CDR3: TGCGCCAGCAGCTTGGGTCAGACCCAAGAGACCCAGTACTTC.

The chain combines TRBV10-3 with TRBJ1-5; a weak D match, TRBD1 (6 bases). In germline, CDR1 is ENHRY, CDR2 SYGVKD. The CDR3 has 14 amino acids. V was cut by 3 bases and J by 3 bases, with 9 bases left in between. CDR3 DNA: TGTGCCATCAGTGAACAGGGTCACAATCAGCCCCAGCATTTT. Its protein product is CAISEQGHNQPQHF.

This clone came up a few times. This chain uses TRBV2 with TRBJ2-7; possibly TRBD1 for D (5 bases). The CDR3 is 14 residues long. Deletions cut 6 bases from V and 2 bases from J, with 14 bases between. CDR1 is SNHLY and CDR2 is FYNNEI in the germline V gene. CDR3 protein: CASSEDMLAYEQYF. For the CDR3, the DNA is TGTGCCAGCAGCGAGGACATGCTGGCCTACGAGCAGTACTTC.

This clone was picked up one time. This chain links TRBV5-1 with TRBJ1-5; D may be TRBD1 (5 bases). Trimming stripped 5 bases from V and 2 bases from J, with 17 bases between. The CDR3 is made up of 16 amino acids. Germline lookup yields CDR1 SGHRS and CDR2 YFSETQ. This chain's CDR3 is CASSRLQAIRNQPQHF. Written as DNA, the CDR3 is TGCGCCAGCAGTAGGCTACAGGCTATACGCAATCAGCCCCAGCATTTT.

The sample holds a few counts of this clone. CDR3 region: CASSQDNLQPQHF. As DNA, the CDR3 is TGTGCCAGCAGCCAAGATAACCTACAGCCCCAGCATTTT. The chain links TRBV4-2 to TRBJ1-5; unclear D gene. V was cut by 0 bases and J by 7 bases, with 7 bases left in between. Germline-derived CDR1 and CDR2 are LGHNA and YNFKEQ. CDR3 length: 13 amino acids.

The DNA for the CDR3 is TGTGCCAGCGCAGGGGCACTGGGGGAGACCCAGTACTTC. The encoded protein is CASAGALGETQYF. V usage is TRBV2 and J usage is TRBJ2-5; a weak D match, TRBD1 (6 bases). The length of the CDR3 is 13 residues. Germline V gene data show CDR1 as SNHLY and CDR2 as FYNNEI. The ends were cut back, 8 bases at V and 5 bases at J, with 15 bases in the middle.

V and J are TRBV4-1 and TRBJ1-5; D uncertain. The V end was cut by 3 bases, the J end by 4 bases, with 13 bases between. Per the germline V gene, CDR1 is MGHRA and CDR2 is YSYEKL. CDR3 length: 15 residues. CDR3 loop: CASSHLGGPNQPQHF. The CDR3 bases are TGCGCCAGCAGCCACCTTGGAGGACCGAATCAGCCCCAGCATTTT.